The rows below give T cell receptor beta chains drawn from one sample of a study of cytomegalovirus exposure and HLA in healthy donors. Clones were read by immunoSEQ multiplex PCR, and TCRdb kept only the in-frame ones, dropping some. This sample has 200,000 to 250,000 clones, with approximately 87% found just once. Source material: PBMCs. Receptors were obtained from a human donor in good health. Both conserved end residues are part of each CDR3. The order of the fields is clone size, V gene, J gene, D gene, CDR3 DNA, CDR3 protein. A D gene is named only where the DNA matches it firmly. Size is stated for part of the rows, as once, few or many counts, or as a class when the clone is expanded.

>NA|TRBV7-2|TRBJ2-7|NA
TGTGCCAGCAGCTTAAAAGAGGGCTACGAGCAGTACTTC
CASSLKEGYEQYF
>NA|TRBV4-2|TRBJ1-2|TRBD1
TGTGCCAGCAGCCAAGGGACAGGGTATGGCTACACCTTC
CASSQGTGYGYTF
>few|TRBV12-5|TRBJ1-1|TRBD1
TGTGCTAGTGGTTTGGACACTGGACAGGCTAACACTGAAGCTTTCTTT
CASGLDTGQANTEAFF
>NA|TRBV5-4|TRBJ2-5|TRBD2
TGTGCCAGCAGCGCGCCCCCTCTAGCGGGAGAAGAGACCCAGTACTTC
CASSAPPLAGEETQYF
>NA|TRBV30|TRBJ2-2|TRBD2
TGTGCCTGTCGGGGACTGGCGGGAGTTACCACCGGGGAGCTGTTTTTT
CACRGLAGVTTGELFF
>NA|TRBV6-1|TRBJ2-7|NA
TGTGCCAGCAGTGAAACTAATGAGAAGCAGTACTTC
CASSETNEKQYF
>NA|TRBV11-2|TRBJ2-1|TRBD2
TGTGCCAGCAGATTCGGACTAGCGGGAGGAAATGAGCAGTTCTTC
CASRFGLAGGNEQFF
>NA|TRBV28|TRBJ2-3|TRBD2
TGTGCCTCCTTCGGCGGGAGGGTGGATACGCAGTATTTT
CASFGGRVDTQYF
>NA|TRBV14|TRBJ1-3|NA
TGTGCCAGCAGCCCCGGATCATCGCGGGGCACCATATATTTT
CASSPGSSRGTIYF
>NA|TRBV19|TRBJ1-2|NA
TGTGCCAGTAGTATAGTAAAAGGAGATGGCTACACCTTC
CASSIVKGDGYTF
>NA|TRBV19|TRBJ2-1|NA
TGTGCCAGTAGTCCTCATGGCGACAACCCGGGACAGTTCTTC
CASSPHGDNPGQFF
>NA|TRBV6-5|TRBJ2-7|NA
TGTGCCAGCAGTTACTTGAGAGGCTACGAGCAGTACTTC
CASSYLRGYEQYF
>once|TRBV19|TRBJ1-1|NA
TGTGCCAGTACCGTAGCTGGTGGAGCTTTCTTT
CASTVAGGAFF
>NA|TRBV28|TRBJ1-5|TRBD1
TGTGCCAGCAGTTGGGGACAGCCTTGGTCTGCGAGCAATCAGCCCCAGCATTTT
CASSWGQPWSASNQPQHF
>NA|TRBV27|TRBJ2-3|TRBD2
TGTGCCAGCAGCCCTTCTATTGCTAGCGGTCGCACAGATACGCAGTATTTT
CASSPSIASGRTDTQYF
>NA|TRBV4-1|TRBJ2-2|NA
TGCGCCAGCAGCCACAGGGGTCATGGGGACACCGGGGAGCTGTTTTTT
CASSHRGHGDTGELFF
>NA|TRBV30|TRBJ2-2|NA
NA
CAWGAGTAVF
>NA|TRBV25-1|TRBJ1-6|TRBD1
TGTGCCAGCAGAAGACAGGGCGCGGATTCACCCCTCCACTTT
CASRRQGADSPLHF
>NA|TRBV7-9|TRBJ2-5|TRBD2
TGTGCCAGCAGCCCCCCCCGGACTAGCGGAAAAGAGACCCAGTACTTC
CASSPPRTSGKETQYF
>NA|TRBV6-5|TRBJ2-7|TRBD1
TGTGCCAGCAGCTCGGGACAGACTCGGCAGTACTTC
CASSSGQTRQYF
>once|TRBV5-6|TRBJ1-2|NA
TGTGCCAGCAGCTTGCGGCGGGGGGACTATGGCTACACCTTC
CASSLRRGDYGYTF
>NA|TRBV9|TRBJ2-7|TRBD2
TGTGCCAGCAGCCCGGCGGCGGGAGAGATCTACGAGCAGTACTTC
CASSPAAGEIYEQYF
>few|TRBV5-1|TRBJ2-7|TRBD1
TGCGCCAGCAGCTCTACTATGACAGGGGCCACCTACGAGCAGTACTTC
CASSSTMTGATYEQYF
>few|TRBV5-1|TRBJ1-4|NA
TGCGCCAGCAGCGCGGGCCGGGGGGCCGGTAATGAAAAACTGTTTTTT
CASSAGRGAGNEKLFF
>NA|TRBV4-3|TRBJ2-7|NA
TGCGCCAGCAGCCAAGTGGAGGGTCCTATCTCCGAGCAGTACTTC
CASSQVEGPISEQYF
>NA|TRBV4-2|TRBJ2-3|TRBD2
TGTGCCAGCAGCCAAGTACTAGCGGGCGCATACGGGCAGTATTTT
CASSQVLAGAYGQYF
>NA|TRBV6-5|TRBJ2-5|NA
TGTGCCAGCAGTAAGAGGGTATCAGAGACCCAGTACTTC
CASSKRVSETQYF
>NA|TRBV5-1|TRBJ1-2|NA
TGCGCCAGCAGCTTGGCCCCCCAGGTGGGCTACACCTTC
CASSLAPQVGYTF
>NA|TRBV6-1|TRBJ2-5|TRBD1
TGTGCCAGCACCCGCTACGGGACAGGGCAAGAGACCCAGTACTTC
CASTRYGTGQETQYF
>NA|TRBV25-1|TRBJ2-7|TRBD2
TGTGCCAGCAGTGAACGACTAGCGGGGGCCTACGAGCAGTACTTC
CASSERLAGAYEQYF
>NA|TRBV7-9|TRBJ2-5|NA
TGTGCCAGCAGCCTGGATCCAGGGCGCCAAGAGACCCAGTACTTC
CASSLDPGRQETQYF
>NA|TRBV19|TRBJ2-5|NA
TGTGCCAGTATAGACACCCAAGAGACCCAGTACTTC
CASIDTQETQYF
>NA|TRBV5-1|TRBJ2-1|NA
TGCGCCAGCAGGGCCGGGATTGGGGCCTACAATGAGCAGTTCTTC
CASRAGIGAYNEQFF
>NA|TRBV10-3|TRBJ2-3|NA
TGTGCCATCAGTGCGGGGGAATTCACAGATACGCAGTATTTT
CAISAGEFTDTQYF
>NA|TRBV6-6|TRBJ2-6|NA
TGTGCCAGCAGAACAGGTGCTGGGGCCAACGTCCTGACTTTC
CASRTGAGANVLTF
>NA|TRBV19|TRBJ1-1|NA
TGTGCCAGTAGTATCCAGCGGGACCCGGATGCTGAAGCTTTCTTT
CASSIQRDPDAEAFF
>NA|TRBV11-2|TRBJ1-4|NA
TGTGCCAGCAGCATACGACATCGAACTAATGAAAAACTGTTTTTT
CASSIRHRTNEKLFF
>NA|TRBV5-1|TRBJ2-5|NA
TGCGCCAGCAGCTTGGGCAGCGGTGGAGAGACCCAGTACTTC
CASSLGSGGETQYF
>NA|TRBV7-9|TRBJ2-1|NA
TGTGCCAGCAGCTCCGGGACTCCTGAGCAGTTCTTC
CASSSGTPEQFF
>once|TRBV27|TRBJ2-7|TRBD2
TGTGCCAGCAGTATGGGACTAGCGGGGGGCTACGAGCAGTACTTC
CASSMGLAGGYEQYF
>NA|TRBV2|TRBJ2-5|NA
TGTGCCAGCAGTGAAAGCCCGTACCAAGAGACCCAGTACTTC
CASSESPYQETQYF
>NA|TRBV7-6|TRBJ2-3|NA
TGTGCCAGCAGCTTAGCAGTGGGAGCTCTAGCCCGCACAGATACGCAGTATTTT
CASSLAVGALARTDTQYF
>NA|TRBV28|TRBJ1-1|NA
TGTGCCAGCAGTTTTCCTCCCGGGAATGAAGCTTTCTTT
CASSFPPGNEAFF
>NA|TRBV11-3|TRBJ2-7|NA
TGTGCCAGCAGCCCCTCCACTAAGGCGCAAGACGAGCAGTACTTC
CASSPSTKAQDEQYF
>few|TRBV2|TRBJ2-3|NA
TGTGCCAGCAGGAGCAGGAACACAGATACGCAGTATTTT
CASRSRNTDTQYF
>NA|TRBV5-1|TRBJ2-7|TRBD2
TGCGCCAGCAGCTTGGGACTAGCGATCTACGAGCAGTACTTC
CASSLGLAIYEQYF
>NA|TRBV28|TRBJ2-7|TRBD2
TGTGCCAGCAGTTCCTCTAGCGGGACCTCCTACGAGCAGTACTTC
CASSSSSGTSYEQYF
>NA|TRBV7-3|TRBJ2-1|NA
TGTGCCAGCAGCGACGATACTGGGGGCGGGAGTCCCAACCGGCAGTTCTTC
CASSDDTGGGSPNRQFF